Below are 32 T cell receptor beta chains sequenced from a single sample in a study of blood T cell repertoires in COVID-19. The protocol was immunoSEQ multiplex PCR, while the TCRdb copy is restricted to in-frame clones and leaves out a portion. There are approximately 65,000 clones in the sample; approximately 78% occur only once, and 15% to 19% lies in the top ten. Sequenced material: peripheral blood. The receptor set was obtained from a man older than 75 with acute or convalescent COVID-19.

The CDR3 protein is CASSLSGLNYEQYF. The CDR3 DNA reads as TGTGCCAGCAGCTTGTCGGGACTTAACTACGAGCAGTACTTC. The chain uses TRBV5-4 and TRBJ2-7; TRBD2 might be the D (6 bases). The germline gives CDR1 SGHNT, CDR2 YYREEE (reference sequence). The CDR3 length is 14 residues. Trimming pared 1 base from V and 3 bases from J, leaving 11 bases between. Full variable domain (rest looked up from reference TRBV5-4 and TRBJ2-7): ETGVTQSPTHLIKTRGQQVTLRCSSQSGHNTVSWYQQALGQGPQFIFQYYREEENGRGNFPPRFSGLQFPNYSSELNVNALELDDSALYLCASSLSGLNYEQYFGPGTRLTVT.

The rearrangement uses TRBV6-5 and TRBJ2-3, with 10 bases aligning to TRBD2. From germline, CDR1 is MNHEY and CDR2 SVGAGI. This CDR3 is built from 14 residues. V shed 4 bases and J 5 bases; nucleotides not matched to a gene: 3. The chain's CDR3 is CASSFLAGVDTQYF. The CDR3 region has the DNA TGTGCCAGCAGTTTCCTAGCGGGGGTAGATACGCAGTATTTT.

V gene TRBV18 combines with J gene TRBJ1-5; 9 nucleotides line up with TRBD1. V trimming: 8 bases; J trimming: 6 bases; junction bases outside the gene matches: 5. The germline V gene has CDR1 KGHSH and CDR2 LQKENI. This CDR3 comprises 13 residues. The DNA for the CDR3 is TGTGCCAGCCGCCCGGGACAGGGTCAGCCCCAGCATTTT. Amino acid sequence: CASRPGQGQPQHF.

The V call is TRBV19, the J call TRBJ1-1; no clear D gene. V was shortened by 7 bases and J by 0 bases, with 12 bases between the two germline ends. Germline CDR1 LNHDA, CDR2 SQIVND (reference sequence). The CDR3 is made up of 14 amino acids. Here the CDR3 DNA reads TGTGCCAGTACCACAACAGCTCTGAACACTGAAGCTTTCTTT. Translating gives CASTTTALNTEAFF.

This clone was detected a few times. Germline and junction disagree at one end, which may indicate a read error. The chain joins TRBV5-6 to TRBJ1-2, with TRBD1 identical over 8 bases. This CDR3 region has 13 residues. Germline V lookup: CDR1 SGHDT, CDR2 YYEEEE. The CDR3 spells CASTLDRAHGYTF. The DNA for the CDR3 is TGTGCCAGCACCTTGGACAGGGCTCATGGCTACACCTTC. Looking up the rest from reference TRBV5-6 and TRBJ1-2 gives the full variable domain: DAGVTQSPTHLIKTRGQQVTLRCSPKSGHDTVSWYQQALGQGPQFIFQYYEEEERQRGNFPDRFSGHQFPNYSSELNVNALLLGDSALYLCASTLDRAHGYTFGSGTRLTVV.

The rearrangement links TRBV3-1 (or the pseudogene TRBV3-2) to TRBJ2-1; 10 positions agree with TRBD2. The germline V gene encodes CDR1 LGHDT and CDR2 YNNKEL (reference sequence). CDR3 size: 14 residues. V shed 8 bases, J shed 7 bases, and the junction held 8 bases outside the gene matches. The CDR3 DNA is TGTGCCAGCCGGCTAGCGGGAGAGCATAATGAGCAGTTCTTC. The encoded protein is CASRLAGEHNEQFF.

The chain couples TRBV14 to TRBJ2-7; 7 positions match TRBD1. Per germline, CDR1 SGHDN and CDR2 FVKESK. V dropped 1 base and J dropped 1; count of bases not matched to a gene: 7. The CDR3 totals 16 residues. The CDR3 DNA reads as TGTGCCAGCAGCCAAGGTGTAGGGGGCTTTTCCTACGAGCAGTACTTC. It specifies CASSQGVGGFSYEQYF.

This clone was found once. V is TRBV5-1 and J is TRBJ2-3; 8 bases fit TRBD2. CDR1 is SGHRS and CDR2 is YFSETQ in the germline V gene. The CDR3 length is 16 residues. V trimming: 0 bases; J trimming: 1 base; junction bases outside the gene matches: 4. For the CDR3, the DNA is TGCGCCAGCAGCTTGGAGGATAGCGGGGGCACAGATACGCAGTATTTT. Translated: CASSLEDSGGTDTQYF.

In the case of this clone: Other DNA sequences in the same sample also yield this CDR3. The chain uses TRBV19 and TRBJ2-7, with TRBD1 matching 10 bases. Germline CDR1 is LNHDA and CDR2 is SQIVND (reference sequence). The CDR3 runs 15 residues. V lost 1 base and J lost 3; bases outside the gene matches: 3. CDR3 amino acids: CASSIGDRGIYEQYF. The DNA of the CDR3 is TGTGCCAGTAGTATAGGGGACAGGGGAATCTACGAGCAGTACTTC.

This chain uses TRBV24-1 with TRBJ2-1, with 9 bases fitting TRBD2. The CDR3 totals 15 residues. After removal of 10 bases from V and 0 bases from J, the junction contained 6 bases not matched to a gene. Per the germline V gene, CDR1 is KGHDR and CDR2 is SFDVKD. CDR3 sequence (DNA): TGTGCCACTGCATCACTAGCGGGCTCCTACAATGAGCAGTTCTTC. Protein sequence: CATASLAGSYNEQFF.

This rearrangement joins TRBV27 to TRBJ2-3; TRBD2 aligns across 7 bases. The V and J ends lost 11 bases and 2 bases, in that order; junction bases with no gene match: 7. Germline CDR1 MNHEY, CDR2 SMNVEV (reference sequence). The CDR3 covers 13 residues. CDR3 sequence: CAASSGYTDTQYF. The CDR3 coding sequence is TGTGCCGCATCTAGCGGATACACAGATACGCAGTATTTT.

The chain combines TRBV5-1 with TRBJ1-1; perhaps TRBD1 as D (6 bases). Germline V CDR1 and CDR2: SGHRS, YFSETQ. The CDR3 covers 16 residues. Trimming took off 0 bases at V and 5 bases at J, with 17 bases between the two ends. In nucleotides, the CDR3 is TGCGCCAGCAGCTTGGCCGCGACAGCCCAGGGGACTGAAGCTTTCTTT. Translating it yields CASSLAATAQGTEAFF. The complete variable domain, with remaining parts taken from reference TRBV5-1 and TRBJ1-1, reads KAGVTQTPRYLIKTRGQQVTLSCSPISGHRSVSWYQQTPGQGLQFLFEYFSETQRNKGNFPGRFSGRQFSNSRSEMNVSTLELGDSALYLCASSLAATAQGTEAFFGQGTRLTVV.

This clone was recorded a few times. The CDR3 here is CASSLGLLTGELFF. As DNA, the CDR3 is TGTGCCAGCAGCCTGGGACTTTTAACCGGGGAGCTGTTTTTT. The chain couples TRBV7-9 to TRBJ2-2; TRBD2 is a possible D gene (6 bases). This CDR3 contains 14 residues. From germline, CDR1 is SEHNR and CDR2 FQNEAQ (reference sequence). Trimming removed 5 bases at V and 5 bases at J, with 12 bases between. Based on the CDR3 plus reference TRBV7-9 and TRBJ2-2, the full variable domain is DTGVSQNPRHKITKRGQNVTFRCDPISEHNRLYWYRQTLGQGPEFLTYFQNEAQLEKSRLLSDRFSAERPKGSFSTLEIQRTEQGDSAMYLCASSLGLLTGELFFGEGSRLTVL.

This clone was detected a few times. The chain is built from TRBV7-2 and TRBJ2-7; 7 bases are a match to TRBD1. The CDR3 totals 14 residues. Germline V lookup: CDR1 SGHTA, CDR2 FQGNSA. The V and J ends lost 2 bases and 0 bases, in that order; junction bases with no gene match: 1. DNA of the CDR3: TGTGCCAGCAGCTTACGACAGGGCTCCTACGAGCAGTACTTC. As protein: CASSLRQGSYEQYF.

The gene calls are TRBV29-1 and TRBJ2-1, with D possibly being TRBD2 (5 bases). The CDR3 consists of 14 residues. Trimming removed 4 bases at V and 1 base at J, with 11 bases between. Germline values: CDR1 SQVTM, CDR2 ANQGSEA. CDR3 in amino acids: CSVGSRGSYNEQFF. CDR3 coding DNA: TGCAGCGTTGGGTCGCGCGGGTCCTACAATGAGCAGTTCTTC.

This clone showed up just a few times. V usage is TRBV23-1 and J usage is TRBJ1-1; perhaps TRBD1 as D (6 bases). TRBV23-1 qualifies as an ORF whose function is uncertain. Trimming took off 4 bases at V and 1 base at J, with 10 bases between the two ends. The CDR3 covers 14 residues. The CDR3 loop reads CASSLPGQNTEAFF. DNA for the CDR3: TGCGCCAGCAGTCTACCGGGACAGAACACTGAAGCTTTCTTT.

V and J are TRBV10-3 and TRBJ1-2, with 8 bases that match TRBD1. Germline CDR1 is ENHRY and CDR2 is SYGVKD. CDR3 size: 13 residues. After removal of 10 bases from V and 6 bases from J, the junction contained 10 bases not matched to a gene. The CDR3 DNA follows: TGTGCCACCGCGACAGGGGACGGGAATGGCTACACCTTC. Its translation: CATATGDGNGYTF.

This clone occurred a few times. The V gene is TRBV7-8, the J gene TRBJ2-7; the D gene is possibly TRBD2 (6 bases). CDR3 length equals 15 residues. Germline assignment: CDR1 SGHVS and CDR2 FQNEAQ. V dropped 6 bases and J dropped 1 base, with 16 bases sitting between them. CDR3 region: CASRRTGTGSYEQYF. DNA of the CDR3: TGTGCCAGCAGACGCACCGGGACTGGGTCCTACGAGCAGTACTTC.

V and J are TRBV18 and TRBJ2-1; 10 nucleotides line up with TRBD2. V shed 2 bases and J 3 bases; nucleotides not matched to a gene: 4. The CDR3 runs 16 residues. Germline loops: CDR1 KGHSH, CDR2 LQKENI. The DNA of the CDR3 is TGTGCCAGCTCACCAGCTAGCGGGGGACGCTACAATGAGCAGTTCTTC. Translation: CASSPASGGRYNEQFF.

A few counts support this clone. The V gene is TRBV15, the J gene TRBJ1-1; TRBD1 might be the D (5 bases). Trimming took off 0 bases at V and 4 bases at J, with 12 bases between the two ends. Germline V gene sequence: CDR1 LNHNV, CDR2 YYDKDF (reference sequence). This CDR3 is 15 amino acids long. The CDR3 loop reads CATSRDLGRGTEAFF. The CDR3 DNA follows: TGTGCCACCAGCAGAGATTTGGGGCGCGGCACTGAAGCTTTCTTT.

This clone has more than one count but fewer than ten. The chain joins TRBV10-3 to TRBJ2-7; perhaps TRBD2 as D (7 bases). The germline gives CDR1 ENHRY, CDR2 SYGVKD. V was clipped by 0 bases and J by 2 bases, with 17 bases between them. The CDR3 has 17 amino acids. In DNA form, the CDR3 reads TGTGCCATCAGTGAGTCGATTATCCGGGGGGCCACCTACGAGCAGTACTTC. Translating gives CAISESIIRGATYEQYF.

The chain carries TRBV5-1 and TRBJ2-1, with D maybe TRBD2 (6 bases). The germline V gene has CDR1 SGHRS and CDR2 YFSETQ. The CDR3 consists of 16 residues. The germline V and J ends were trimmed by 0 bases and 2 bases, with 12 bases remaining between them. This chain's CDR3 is CASSLGDGGAYNEQFF. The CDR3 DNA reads TGCGCCAGCAGCTTGGGGGATGGCGGGGCCTACAATGAGCAGTTCTTC.

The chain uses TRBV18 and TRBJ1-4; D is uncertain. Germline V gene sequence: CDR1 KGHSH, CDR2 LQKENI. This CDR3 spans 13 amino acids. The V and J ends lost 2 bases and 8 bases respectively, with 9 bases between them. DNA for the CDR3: TGTGCCAGCTCACCAAGGGAGCGGGAAAAACTGTTTTTT. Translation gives CASSPREREKLFF.

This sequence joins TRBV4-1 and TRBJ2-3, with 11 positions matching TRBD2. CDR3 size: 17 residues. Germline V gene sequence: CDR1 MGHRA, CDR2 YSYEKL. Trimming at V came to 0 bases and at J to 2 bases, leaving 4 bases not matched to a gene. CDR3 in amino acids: CASSQDRLAGTTDTQYF. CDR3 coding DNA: TGCGCCAGCAGCCAAGATAGACTAGCGGGAACCACAGATACGCAGTATTTT.

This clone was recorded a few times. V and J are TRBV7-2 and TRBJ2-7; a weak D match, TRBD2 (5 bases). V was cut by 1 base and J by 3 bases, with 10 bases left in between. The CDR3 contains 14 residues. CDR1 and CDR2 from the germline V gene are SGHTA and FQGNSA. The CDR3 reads CASSLGPGLYEQYF. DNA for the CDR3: TGTGCCAGCAGCTTAGGCCCCGGACTCTACGAGCAGTACTTC.

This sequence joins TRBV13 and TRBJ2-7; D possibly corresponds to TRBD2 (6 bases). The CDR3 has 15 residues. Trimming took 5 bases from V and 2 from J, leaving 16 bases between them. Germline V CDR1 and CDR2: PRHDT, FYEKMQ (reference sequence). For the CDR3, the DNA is TGTGCCAGCAGCCCCCCCCTAGCGAAAACCTACGAGCAGTACTTC. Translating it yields CASSPPLAKTYEQYF.

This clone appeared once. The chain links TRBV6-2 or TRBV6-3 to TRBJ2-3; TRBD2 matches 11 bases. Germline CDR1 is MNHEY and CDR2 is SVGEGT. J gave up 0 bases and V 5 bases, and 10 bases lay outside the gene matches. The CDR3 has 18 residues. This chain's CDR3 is CASSNGLAGTPSTDTQYF. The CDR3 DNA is TGTGCCAGCAGTAACGGACTAGCGGGTACCCCTAGCACAGATACGCAGTATTTT.

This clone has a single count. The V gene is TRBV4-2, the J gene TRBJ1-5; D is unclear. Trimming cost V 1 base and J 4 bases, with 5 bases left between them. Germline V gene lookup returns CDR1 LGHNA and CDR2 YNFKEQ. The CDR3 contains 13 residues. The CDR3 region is CASSQGLNQPQHF. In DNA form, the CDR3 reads TGTGCCAGCAGCCAAGGACTGAATCAGCCCCAGCATTTT.

CDR3 sequence reads: CASSTGVGYTF. Here the CDR3 DNA reads TGTGCCAGTAGTACAGGGGTGGGCTACACCTTC. The chain couples TRBV19 to TRBJ1-2; TRBD1 is a possible D gene (6 bases). The CDR3 sequence is 11 residues long. Trimming removed 4 bases at V and 8 bases at J, with 8 bases between. Germline CDR1 reads LNHDA; CDR2 reads SQIVND (reference sequence). The full variable domain, its missing parts supplied by reference TRBV19 and TRBJ1-2, is DGGITQSPKYLFRKEGQNVTLSCEQNLNHDAMYWYRQDPGQGLRLIYYSQIVNDFQKGDIAEGYSVSREKKESFPLTVTSAQKNPTAFYLCASSTGVGYTFGSGTRLTVV.

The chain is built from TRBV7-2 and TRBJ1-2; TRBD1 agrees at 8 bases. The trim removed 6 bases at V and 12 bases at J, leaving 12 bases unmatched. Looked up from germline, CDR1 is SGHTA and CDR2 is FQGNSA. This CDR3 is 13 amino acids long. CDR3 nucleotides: TGTGCCAGCAGATTTCGACAGGGGAGTAGGGACACCTTC. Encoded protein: CASRFRQGSRDTF.

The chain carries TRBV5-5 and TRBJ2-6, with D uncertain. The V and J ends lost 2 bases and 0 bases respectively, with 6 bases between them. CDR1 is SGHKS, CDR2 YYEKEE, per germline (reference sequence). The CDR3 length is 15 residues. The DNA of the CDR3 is TGTGCCAGCAGCTTATTTAACTCTGGGGCCAACGTCCTGACTTTC. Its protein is CASSLFNSGANVLTF.

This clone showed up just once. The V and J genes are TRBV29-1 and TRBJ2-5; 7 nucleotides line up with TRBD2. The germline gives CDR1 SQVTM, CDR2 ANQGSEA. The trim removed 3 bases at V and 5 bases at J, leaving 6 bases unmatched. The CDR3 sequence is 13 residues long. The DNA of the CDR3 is TGCAGCGTTGAGGGAGGGGAAGGGGAGACCCAGTACTTC. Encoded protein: CSVEGGEGETQYF.